This T cell receptor (beta chain) was retrieved from a study of CD8+CD57+ T cells in acquired aplastic anemia. Study-level background: Sorted CD4+ and CD8+ cells yielded around 3 ug of DNA on average.

CDR3 and TCR beta VDJ profiling relied on a genomic DNA template. TCRdb reprocessed the reads with MiXCR, giving one entry per CDR3 protein. The table has some 120,000 distinct CDR3 sequences, 50% to 70% seen once; the top ten hold roughly 30%. Sequencing involved patients with CD8+CD57+ cell expansion previously shown by flow cytometry. Each patient had severe acquired aplastic anemia. Germline values: CDR1 DFQATT, CDR2 SNEGSKA (reference sequence). This CDR3 has 11 amino acids. V lost 3 bases and J 3 bases, leaving 3 bases between the germline ends. This chain connects TRBV20-1 to TRBJ2-1; D remains ambiguous. Specimen: sorted CD4+, CD8+, or CD8+CD57+ T cells (not recorded which) from PBMCs. This TCR was recovered from a human donor with aplastic anemia. The DNA of the CDR3 is TGCAGTGCTAGGGACTACAATGAGCAGTTCTTC. Translating it yields CSARDYNEQFF.